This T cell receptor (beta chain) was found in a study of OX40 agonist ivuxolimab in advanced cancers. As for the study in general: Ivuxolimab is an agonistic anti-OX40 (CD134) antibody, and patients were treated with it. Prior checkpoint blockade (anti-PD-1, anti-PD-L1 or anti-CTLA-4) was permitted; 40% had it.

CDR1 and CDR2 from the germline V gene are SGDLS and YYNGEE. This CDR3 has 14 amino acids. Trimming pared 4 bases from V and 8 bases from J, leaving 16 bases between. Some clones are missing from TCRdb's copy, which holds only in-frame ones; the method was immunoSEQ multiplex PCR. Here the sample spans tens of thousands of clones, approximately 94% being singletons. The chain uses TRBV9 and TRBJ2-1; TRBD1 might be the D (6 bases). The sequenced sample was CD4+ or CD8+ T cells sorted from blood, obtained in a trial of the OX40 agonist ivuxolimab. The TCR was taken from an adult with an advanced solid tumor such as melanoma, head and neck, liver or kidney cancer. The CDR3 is CASSLGQPRDEQFF. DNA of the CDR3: TGTGCCAGCAGCCTCGGACAGCCTAGGGATGAGCAGTTCTTC.